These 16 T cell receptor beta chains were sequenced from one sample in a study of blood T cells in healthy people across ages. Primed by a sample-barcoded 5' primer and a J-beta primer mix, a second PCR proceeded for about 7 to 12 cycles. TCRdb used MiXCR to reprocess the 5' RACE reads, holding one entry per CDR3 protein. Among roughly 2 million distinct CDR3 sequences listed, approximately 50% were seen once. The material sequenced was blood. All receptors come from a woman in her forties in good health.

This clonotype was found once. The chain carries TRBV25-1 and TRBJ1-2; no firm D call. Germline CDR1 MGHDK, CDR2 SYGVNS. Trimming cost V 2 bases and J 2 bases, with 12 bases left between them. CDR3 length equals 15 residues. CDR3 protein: CASSEVGVKNYGYTF. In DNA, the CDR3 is TGTGCCAGCAGTGAAGTTGGAGTCAAAAACTATGGCTACACCTTC.

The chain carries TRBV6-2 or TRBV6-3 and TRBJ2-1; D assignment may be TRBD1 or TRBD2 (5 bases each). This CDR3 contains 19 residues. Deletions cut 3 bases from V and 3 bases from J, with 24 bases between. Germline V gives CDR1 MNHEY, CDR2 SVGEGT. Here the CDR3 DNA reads TGTGCCAGCAGTTATAAGGGGAGACGCATAATCAACCTCTACAATGAGCAGTTCTTC. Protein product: CASSYKGRRIINLYNEQFF.

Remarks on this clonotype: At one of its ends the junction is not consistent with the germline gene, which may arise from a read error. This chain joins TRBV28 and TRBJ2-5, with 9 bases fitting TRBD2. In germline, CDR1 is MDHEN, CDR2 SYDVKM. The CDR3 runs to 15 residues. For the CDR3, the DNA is TGTGCCAGCAGTTTCGCGGGGGGGAAACAAGAGACCCGGTACTTC. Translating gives CASSFAGGKQETRYF.

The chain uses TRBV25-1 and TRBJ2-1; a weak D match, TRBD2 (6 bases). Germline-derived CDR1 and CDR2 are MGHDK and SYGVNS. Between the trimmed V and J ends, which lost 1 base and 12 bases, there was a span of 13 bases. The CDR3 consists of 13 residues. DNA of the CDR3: TGTGCCAGCAGTGAATTGGGAGGCAGGGTGCAGTTCTTC. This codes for CASSELGGRVQFF.

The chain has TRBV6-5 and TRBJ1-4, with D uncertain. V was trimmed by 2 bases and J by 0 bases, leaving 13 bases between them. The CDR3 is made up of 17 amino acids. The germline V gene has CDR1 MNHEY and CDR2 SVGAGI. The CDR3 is CASSYRPQGTTNEKLFF. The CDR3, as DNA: TGTGCCAGCAGTTACCGTCCTCAAGGGACAACTAATGAAAAACTGTTTTTT.

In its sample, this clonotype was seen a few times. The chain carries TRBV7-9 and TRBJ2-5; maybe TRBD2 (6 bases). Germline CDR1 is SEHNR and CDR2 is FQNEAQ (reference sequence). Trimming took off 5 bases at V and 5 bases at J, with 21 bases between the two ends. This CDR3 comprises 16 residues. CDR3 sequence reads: CASSDPRQSAGETQYF. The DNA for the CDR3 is TGTGCCAGCAGCGATCCTCGACAGTCCGCGGGGGAGACCCAGTACTTC.

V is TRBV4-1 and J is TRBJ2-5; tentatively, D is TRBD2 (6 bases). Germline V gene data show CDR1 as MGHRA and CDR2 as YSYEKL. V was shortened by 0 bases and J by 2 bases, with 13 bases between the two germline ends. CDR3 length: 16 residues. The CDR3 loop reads CASSQDIGGEQETQYF. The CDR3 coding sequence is TGCGCCAGCAGCCAAGATATCGGCGGGGAGCAAGAGACCCAGTACTTC.

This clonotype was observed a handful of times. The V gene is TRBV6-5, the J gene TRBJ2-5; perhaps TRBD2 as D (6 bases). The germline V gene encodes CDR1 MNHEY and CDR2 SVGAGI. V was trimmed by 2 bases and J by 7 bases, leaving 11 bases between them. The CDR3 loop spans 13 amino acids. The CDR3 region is CASSYGGTRTQYF. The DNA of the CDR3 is TGTGCCAGCAGTTACGGGGGGACGCGGACCCAGTACTTC.

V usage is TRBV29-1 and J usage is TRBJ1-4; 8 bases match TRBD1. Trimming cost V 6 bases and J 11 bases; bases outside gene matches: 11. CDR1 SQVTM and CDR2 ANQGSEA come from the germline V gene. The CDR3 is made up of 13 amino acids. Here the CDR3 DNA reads TGCAGCGTCCTACGGGCAGGGGGCGCGAAACTGTTTTTT. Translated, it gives CSVLRAGGAKLFF.

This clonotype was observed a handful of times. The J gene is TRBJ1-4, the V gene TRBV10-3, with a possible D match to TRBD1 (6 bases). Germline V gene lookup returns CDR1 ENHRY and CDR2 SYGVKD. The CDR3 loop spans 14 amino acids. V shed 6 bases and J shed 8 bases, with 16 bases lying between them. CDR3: CAISRDNSGEKLFF. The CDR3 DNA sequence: TGTGCCATCAGCCGGGACAACTCGGGCGAAAAACTGTTTTTT.

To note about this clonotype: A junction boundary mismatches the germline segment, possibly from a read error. This CDR3 reads CASCFLSPGANVLTF. In nucleotides, the CDR3 is TGTGCCAGCTGTTTCCTAAGTCCGGGGGCCAACGTCCTGACTTTC. The genes are TRBV12-3 or TRBV12-4 and TRBJ2-6; D unresolved. The CDR3 length is 15 residues.

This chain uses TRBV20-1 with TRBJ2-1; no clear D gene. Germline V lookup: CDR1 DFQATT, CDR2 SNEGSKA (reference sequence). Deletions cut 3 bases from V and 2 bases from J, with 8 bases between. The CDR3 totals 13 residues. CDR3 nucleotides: TGCAGTGCTAGGGGCAAAACCTACAATGAGCAGTTCTTC. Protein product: CSARGKTYNEQFF.

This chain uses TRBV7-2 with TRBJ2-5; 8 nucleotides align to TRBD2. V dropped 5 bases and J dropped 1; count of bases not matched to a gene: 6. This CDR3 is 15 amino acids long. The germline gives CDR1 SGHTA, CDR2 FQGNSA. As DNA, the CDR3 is TGTGCCAGCAGCCGGGGGGGGGTTGGCCAAGAGACCCAGTACTTC. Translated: CASSRGGVGQETQYF.

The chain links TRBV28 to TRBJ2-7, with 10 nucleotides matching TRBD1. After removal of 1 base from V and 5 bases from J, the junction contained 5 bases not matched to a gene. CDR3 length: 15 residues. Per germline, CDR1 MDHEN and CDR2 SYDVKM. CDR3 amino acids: CASSLSGTGDHEQYF. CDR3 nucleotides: TGTGCCAGCAGTTTATCCGGGACAGGGGACCACGAGCAGTACTTC.

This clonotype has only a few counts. For the CDR3, the DNA is TGTGCCAGCAGTTACATAGGACATAGAGGTTACGAGCAGTACTTC. Its protein is CASSYIGHRGYEQYF. The gene calls are TRBV6-2 or TRBV6-3 and TRBJ2-7, with D perhaps matching TRBD1 (5 bases). CDR1 is MNHEY, CDR2 SVGEGT, per germline. Trimming cost V 2 bases and J 4 bases, with 15 bases left between them. The CDR3 spans 15 residues.

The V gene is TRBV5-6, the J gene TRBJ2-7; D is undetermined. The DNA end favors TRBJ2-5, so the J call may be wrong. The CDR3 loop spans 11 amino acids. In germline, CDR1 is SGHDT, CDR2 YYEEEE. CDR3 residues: CASSSARTQYF. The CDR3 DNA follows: TGTGCCAGCAGCTCGGCCAGGACCCAGTACTTC.